The rows below give T cell receptor beta chains drawn from one sample of a study of T-cell reconstitution after alpha-beta-depleted transplantation in children. From the PCR reads, TCRdb called clonotypes with MiXCR, one entry per CDR3 protein. The sample includes about 78,000 distinct CDR3 sequences, 13% to 15% of them seen just once. The sample consisted of PBMCs, mostly from graft donor cells, taken 180 days after TCRalphabeta/CD19-depleted stem cell transplant. The source is a male patient aged 2 to 9 who had a stem cell transplant for acute lymphoblastic leukemia, so the T cells may come from the graft donor. Both conserved end residues are part of each CDR3. A D gene is named only where the DNA matches it firmly. Size is stated for part of the rows, as once, few or many counts, or as a class when the clone is expanded.

V: TRBV9; size: few; J: TRBJ2-6; D: -; CDR3: CASSVRGDPSGANVLTF; DNA: TGTGCCAGCAGCGTAAGGGGAGACCCCTCTGGGGCCAACGTCCTGACTTTC
V: TRBV6-1; size: few; J: TRBJ2-5; D: -; CDR3: CASRWGLRETQYF; DNA: TGTGCCAGCAGGTGGGGGCTACGGGAGACCCAGTACTTC
V: TRBV12-3/TRBV12-4; size: few; J: TRBJ2-1; D: TRBD2; CDR3: CASSFSSGSRSEQFF; DNA: TGTGCCAGCAGTTTTAGTAGCGGGAGTAGAAGTGAGCAGTTCTTC
V: TRBV12-3/TRBV12-4; size: few; J: TRBJ2-3; D: -; CDR3: CASSFEGKDTQYF; DNA: TGTGCCAGCAGTTTTGAGGGGAAGGATACGCAGTATTTT
V: TRBV15; size: few; J: TRBJ2-7; D: -; CDR3: CATSVAQGIYEQYF; DNA: TGTGCCACCAGCGTAGCCCAGGGGATCTACGAGCAGTACTTC
V: TRBV6-5; size: few; J: TRBJ1-2; D: -; CDR3: CASSYPQGNYGYTF; DNA: TGTGCCAGCAGTTACCCCCAGGGGAACTATGGCTACACCTTC
V: TRBV19; size: -; J: TRBJ1-1; D: -; CDR3: CASSWEGFPMNTEAFF; DNA: TGTGCCAGTAGTTGGGAAGGGTTTCCGATGAACACTGAAGCTTTCTTT
V: TRBV9; size: few; J: TRBJ2-2; D: TRBD2; CDR3: CASSVRLADGELFF; DNA: TGTGCCAGCAGCGTGAGGCTAGCGGACGGGGAGCTGTTTTTT
V: TRBV5-1; size: few; J: TRBJ2-2; D: TRBD1; CDR3: CASSPYRGDGELFF; DNA: TGCGCCAGCAGCCCCTACAGGGGGGACGGGGAGCTGTTTTTT
V: TRBV20-1; size: few; J: TRBJ1-5; D: TRBD1; CDR3: CSASRDRGPTSNQPQHF; DNA: TGCAGTGCTAGCCGGGACAGGGGGCCGACAAGCAATCAGCCCCAGCATTTT
V: TRBV28; size: -; J: TRBJ2-7; D: -; CDR3: CASSEGEGYEQYF; DNA: TGTGCCAGCAGTGAGGGAGAGGGCTACGAGCAGTACTTC
V: TRBV27; size: few; J: TRBJ1-1; D: TRBD1; CDR3: CASSGSTGAVRTEAFF; DNA: TGTGCCAGCAGTGGTTCGACAGGGGCTGTGAGGACTGAAGCTTTCTTT
V: TRBV29-1; size: -; J: TRBJ2-3; D: -; CDR3: CSVPTWNTQYF; DNA: TGCAGCGTCCCGACATGGAATACGCAGTATTTT
V: TRBV20-1; size: -; J: TRBJ1-4; D: -; CDR3: CSARDVATNEKLFF; DNA: TGCAGTGCTAGAGATGTGGCAACTAATGAAAAACTGTTTTTT
V: TRBV5-1; size: many; J: TRBJ2-1; D: -; CDR3: CASAGFGVGQFF; DNA: TGCGCCAGCGCTGGCTTTGGCGTGGGACAATTCTTC
V: TRBV4-3; size: many; J: TRBJ2-2; D: -; CDR3: CASSQDGPNTGELFF; DNA: TGCGCCAGCAGCCAAGATGGGCCGAACACCGGGGAGCTGTTTTTT
V: TRBV25-1; size: -; J: TRBJ2-7; D: -; CDR3: CASSEQRDEQYF; DNA: TGTGCCAGCAGTGAACAAAGAGACGAGCAGTACTTC
V: TRBV29-1; size: few; J: TRBJ2-1; D: TRBD2; CDR3: CSVHMGGRGSSYNEQFF; DNA: TGCAGCGTTCACATGGGTGGGCGGGGGAGCTCCTACAATGAGCAGTTCTTC
V: TRBV5-1; size: few; J: TRBJ2-3; D: -; CDR3: CASSSSGPFTDTQYF; DNA: TGCGCCAGCAGCTCTTCGGGACCATTCACAGATACGCAGTATTTT
V: TRBV12-3/TRBV12-4; size: few; J: TRBJ2-7; D: -; CDR3: CASSSGGRPNEQYF; DNA: TGTGCCAGCAGCTCTGGGGGGCGCCCCAACGAGCAGTACTTC
V: TRBV6-5; size: -; J: TRBJ2-5; D: -; CDR3: CASSSLGRGETQYF; DNA: TGTGCCAGCAGTTCCCTCGGGCGGGGAGAGACCCAGTACTTC
V: TRBV6-1; size: -; J: TRBJ1-5; D: TRBD1; CDR3: CASRPGTGLGPQHF; DNA: TGTGCCAGCAGGCCGGGGACAGGTCTAGGGCCCCAGCATTTT
V: TRBV9; size: -; J: TRBJ1-6; D: TRBD1; CDR3: CASSPRQGYNSPLHF; DNA: TGTGCCAGCAGCCCGAGACAGGGTTATAATTCACCCCTCCACTTT
V: TRBV9; size: -; J: TRBJ2-2; D: -; CDR3: CASSPPPGGKRGELFF; DNA: TGTGCCAGCAGCCCCCCCCCCGGAGGGAAAAGAGGGGAGCTGTTTTTT
V: TRBV7-2; size: many; J: TRBJ1-2; D: -; CDR3: CASSPTGLSYGYTF; DNA: TGTGCCAGCAGCCCCACAGGACTCAGCTATGGCTACACCTTC
V: TRBV9; size: -; J: TRBJ1-1; D: -; CDR3: CASSVGILGPGNTEAFF; DNA: TGTGCCAGCAGCGTAGGCATCTTAGGGCCAGGGAACACTGAAGCTTTCTTT
V: TRBV5-1; size: many; J: TRBJ2-5; D: -; CDR3: CASNTFGQTQETQYF; DNA: TGCGCCAGCAACACCTTTGGACAGACACAAGAGACCCAGTACTTC
V: TRBV5-1; size: few; J: TRBJ1-2; D: TRBD1; CDR3: CASSPGQADYGYTF; DNA: TGCGCCAGCAGCCCGGGACAGGCGGACTATGGCTACACCTTC
V: TRBV6-5; size: many; J: TRBJ2-1; D: TRBD1; CDR3: CASSSYRQGVNYNEQFF; DNA: TGTGCCAGCAGTTCCTACCGACAGGGGGTCAACTACAATGAGCAGTTCTTC
V: TRBV6-2/TRBV6-3; size: -; J: TRBJ2-7; D: -; CDR3: CASSYGTASYEQYF; DNA: TGTGCCAGCAGTTACGGGACGGCCTCCTACGAGCAGTACTTC
V: TRBV29-1; size: -; J: TRBJ2-5; D: TRBD2; CDR3: CSVEGGGGPETQYF; DNA: TGCAGCGTTGAAGGCGGGGGGGGCCCTGAGACCCAGTACTTC
V: TRBV10-3; size: -; J: TRBJ2-1; D: -; CDR3: CAINPGTPSYNEQFF; DNA: TGTGCCATCAATCCCGGGACACCCTCCTACAATGAGCAGTTCTTC
V: TRBV13; size: few; J: TRBJ1-5; D: -; CDR3: CASRLAGPNQPQHF; DNA: TGTGCCAGCAGGCTGGCGGGGCCTAATCAGCCCCAGCATTTT
V: TRBV9; size: -; J: TRBJ1-4; D: TRBD1; CDR3: CASSAGQGRSNEKLFF; DNA: TGTGCCAGCAGCGCCGGACAGGGCCGATCTAATGAAAAACTGTTTTTT
V: TRBV7-2; size: few; J: TRBJ2-3; D: -; CDR3: CASSFGRRLRITDTQYF; DNA: TGTGCCAGCAGCTTTGGACGCCGTCTTAGGATCACAGATACGCAGTATTTT
V: TRBV7-8; size: -; J: TRBJ2-3; D: TRBD1; CDR3: CASSLGDRGLTDTQYF; DNA: TGTGCCAGCAGCTTAGGGGACAGGGGGCTAACAGATACGCAGTATTTT
V: TRBV18; size: -; J: TRBJ2-7; D: -; CDR3: CASSQGQRRVGYEQYF; DNA: TGTGCCAGCTCACAAGGTCAGCGGAGGGTCGGCTACGAGCAGTACTTC
V: TRBV18; size: -; J: TRBJ2-7; D: -; CDR3: CASSPYRAYEQYF; DNA: TGTGCCAGCTCACCATATAGAGCCTACGAGCAGTACTTC
V: TRBV6-2/TRBV6-3; size: -; J: TRBJ1-2; D: -; CDR3: CASSGAGLGFNYGYTF; DNA: TGTGCCAGCAGTGGCGCGGGGCTCGGCTTCAACTATGGCTACACCTTC
V: TRBV12-3/TRBV12-4; size: few; J: TRBJ1-6; D: -; CDR3: CASSLLFGKNSPLHF; DNA: TGTGCCAGCAGTTTATTATTCGGGAAGAATTCACCCCTCCACTTT
V: TRBV5-1; size: -; J: TRBJ1-5; D: -; CDR3: CASSLMPGSLGQPQHF; DNA: TGCGCCAGCAGCTTAATGCCTGGGTCTTTAGGACAGCCCCAGCATTTT
V: TRBV12-3/TRBV12-4; size: many; J: TRBJ2-3; D: TRBD1; CDR3: CASSSDETTGVDTQYF; DNA: TGTGCCAGCAGTTCCGATGAGACTACAGGGGTAGATACGCAGTATTTT
V: TRBV7-9; size: -; J: TRBJ1-1; D: -; CDR3: CASSFLYRERDTEAFF; DNA: TGTGCCAGCAGCTTCCTATACAGGGAAAGGGACACTGAAGCTTTCTTT
V: TRBV20-1; size: few; J: TRBJ2-3; D: -; CDR3: CSAEPSGRRTDTQYF; DNA: TGCAGTGCGGAGCCCTCGGGACGCCGCACAGATACGCAGTATTTT
V: TRBV28; size: -; J: TRBJ2-7; D: TRBD2; CDR3: CASSGRTSGSDEQYF; DNA: TGTGCCAGCAGTGGGCGGACTAGCGGGAGTGACGAGCAGTACTTC
V: TRBV7-9; size: -; J: TRBJ2-1; D: -; CDR3: CASSLVGIAEGREQFF; DNA: TGTGCCAGCAGCTTAGTCGGGATCGCAGAAGGTCGTGAGCAGTTCTTC
V: TRBV4-3; size: few; J: TRBJ2-1; D: -; CDR3: CASSLGRYKYNEQFF; DNA: TGCGCCAGCAGCCTCGGACGGTACAAGTACAATGAGCAGTTCTTC
V: TRBV30; size: -; J: TRBJ1-2; D: -; CDR3: CAWSVPQEGGNGYTF; DNA: TGTGCCTGGAGTGTACCCCAAGAGGGCGGGAATGGCTACACCTTC
V: TRBV6-5; size: few; J: TRBJ2-5; D: TRBD1; CDR3: CASSYDRGRETQYF; DNA: TGTGCCAGCAGTTACGACAGGGGCCGGGAGACCCAGTACTTC
V: TRBV7-2; size: few; J: TRBJ2-1; D: TRBD2; CDR3: CASSPGGKGNEQFF; DNA: TGTGCCAGCAGCCCCGGGGGGAAGGGCAATGAGCAGTTCTTC
V: TRBV27; size: -; J: TRBJ2-3; D: TRBD1; CDR3: CASRQGARGTQYF; DNA: TGTGCCAGCCGACAGGGGGCCCGGGGGACGCAGTATTTT
V: TRBV5-1; size: many; J: TRBJ2-3; D: TRBD2; CDR3: CASSLKRGASTDTQYF; DNA: TGCGCCAGCAGCTTAAAGCGGGGGGCCTCCACAGATACGCAGTATTTT
V: TRBV25-1; size: few; J: TRBJ2-2; D: TRBD2; CDR3: CASSLLAGVNTGELFF; DNA: TGTGCCAGCAGCCTACTAGCGGGAGTGAACACCGGGGAGCTGTTTTTT
V: TRBV7-3; size: many; J: TRBJ1-3; D: -; CDR3: CASSLTGGSSGNTIYF; DNA: TGTGCCAGCAGCTTAACGGGAGGGAGCTCTGGAAACACCATATATTTT